This TCR beta chain was retrieved from a study of cytomegalovirus exposure and HLA in healthy donors. Overall study results and limits: There were 150 to 200 TCR beta chains listed as cytomegalovirus-associated.

As regards this clone: Its specificity is unknown.

PCR involved 60 Vbeta and 13 Jbeta primers. The table came from immunoSEQ multiplex PCR; TCRdb's copy has only in-frame clones and leaves some out. The sample lists roughly 110,000 clones, roughly 76% seen once, with 9.5% to 15% in the top ten. This CDR3 is 11 amino acids long. V lost 3 bases, J lost 11 bases, and 10 bases lay in between. Germline CDR1 reads SGHAT; CDR2 reads FQNNGV. Sequencing input: PBMCs. The source is a woman between 35 and 50 years old in good health and CMV-seropositive. The chain carries TRBV11-2 and TRBJ1-1; D may be TRBD1 (6 bases). CDR3 coding DNA: TGTGCCAGCAGCTTGACAGGATTGGCTTTCTTT. Translating gives CASSLTGLAFF.